This passage covers 15 T cell receptor beta chains from one sample sequenced in a study of chemoradiotherapy in HPV16-positive cancers. The method was immunoSEQ multiplex PCR; TCRdb's version includes in-frame clones alone and lacks a portion of them. This sample carries about 35,000 clones, about four fifths of them seen once, and the ten largest clones take approximately 4.2%. The sample in question was blood, obtained from a patient who underwent chemoradiotherapy. The receptors originated from a human donor with HPV-associated anogenital cancer.

The rearrangement joins TRBV5-4 to TRBJ2-2; D remains ambiguous. Germline V gene sequence: CDR1 SGHNT, CDR2 YYREEE (reference sequence). Trimming cost V 3 bases and J 3 bases, with 3 bases left between them. The CDR3 consists of 12 residues. The DNA for the CDR3 is TGTGCCAGCAGCTACTACACCGGGGAGCTGTTTTTT. Its protein is CASSYYTGELFF.

J is TRBJ2-1 and V is TRBV5-1; the match to TRBD1 covers 7 bases. The ends lost 4 bases at V and 5 bases at J; junction bases unmatched: 6. Germline CDR1 SGHRS, CDR2 YFSETQ. The CDR3 extends over 14 amino acids. CDR3 amino acids: CASSRDRVDNEQFF. The DNA of the CDR3 is TGCGCCAGCAGCCGTGACAGGGTTGACAATGAGCAGTTCTTC.

The genes are TRBV30 and TRBJ1-6; D uncertain. The CDR3 contains 13 residues. V gave up 1 base and J gave up 9 bases, with 10 bases separating them. CDR1 is GTSNPN, CDR2 SVGIG, per germline (reference sequence). Here the CDR3 reads CAWSGALGSPLHF. CDR3 coding DNA: TGTGCCTGGAGTGGGGCCCTAGGTTCACCCCTCCACTTT.

Sample share makes this clone medium-sized (0.01 to 0.1%). The rearrangement links TRBV5-1 to TRBJ1-2, with D tentatively TRBD1 (5 bases). The CDR3 contains 14 residues. Germline CDR1 is SGHRS and CDR2 is YFSETQ. The V and J ends lost 0 bases and 8 bases respectively, with 14 bases between them. CDR3 sequence (DNA): TGCGCCAGCAGCTTGGTTTCCCAGGGAGGAGGCTACACCTTC. This gives the protein CASSLVSQGGGYTF.

V usage is TRBV4-2 and J usage is TRBJ1-2, with D unclear. Germline CDR1 is LGHNA and CDR2 is YNFKEQ. This CDR3 has 14 amino acids. Trimming took off 5 bases at V and 0 bases at J, with 10 bases between the two ends. This CDR3 reads CASSDVQTNYGYTF. CDR3 DNA: TGTGCCAGCAGCGACGTCCAGACTAACTATGGCTACACCTTC.

The genes are TRBV7-3 and TRBJ1-2; 12 bases are shared with TRBD1. Germline V gene data show CDR1 as SGHTA and CDR2 as FQGTGA. Trimming removed 5 bases from V and 5 bases from J; junction bases left unmatched: 6. This CDR3 has 15 amino acids. The CDR3 nucleotides read TGTGCCAGCAGCCCGGGACAGGGGGCCCTTTATGGCTACACCTTC. This encodes CASSPGQGALYGYTF. Full variable domain (rest looked up from reference TRBV7-3 and TRBJ1-2): GAGVSQTPSNKVTEKGKYVELRCDPISGHTALYWYRQSLGQGPEFLIYFQGTGAADDSGLPNDRFFAVRPEGSVSTLKIQRTERGDSAVYLCASSPGQGALYGYTFGSGTRLTVV.

The chain carries TRBV2 and TRBJ2-3; D is unresolved. V gave up 2 bases and J gave up 0 bases, with 6 bases separating them. Germline CDR1 is SNHLY and CDR2 is FYNNEI. The CDR3 runs to 14 residues. The chain's CDR3 is CASSEQVSTDTQYF. Written as DNA, the CDR3 is TGTGCCAGCAGTGAACAGGTTAGCACAGATACGCAGTATTTT.

The rearrangement joins TRBV5-1 to TRBJ2-3; D call uncertain. The CDR3 loop spans 14 amino acids. Trimming left V 4 bases short and J 4 bases short, with 13 bases between. Germline V gene lookup returns CDR1 SGHRS and CDR2 YFSETQ. CDR3 DNA: TGCGCCAGCAGCAGGTCTTTGCCCCCAGATACGCAGTATTTT. Translated: CASSRSLPPDTQYF.

The sample holds a few counts of this clone. The chain carries TRBV4-1 and TRBJ2-2, with 12 bases that match TRBD2. This CDR3 contains 17 residues. Unmatched junction bases numbered 3, after V lost 4 bases and J lost 0 bases. Germline CDR1 is MGHRA and CDR2 is YSYEKL. The DNA for the CDR3 is TGCGCCAGCAGCCCGGGACTAGCGGGTACGAACACCGGGGAGCTGTTTTTT. It is translated as CASSPGLAGTNTGELFF.

The chain joins TRBV30 to TRBJ2-6; D ambiguous. The CDR3 has 16 amino acids. The ends were cut back, 5 bases at V and 0 bases at J, with 14 bases in the middle. In germline, CDR1 is GTSNPN, CDR2 SVGIG (reference sequence). The CDR3 sequence is CAWSVGLGSGANVLTF. The CDR3 DNA follows: TGTGCCTGGTCTGTAGGGTTGGGCTCTGGGGCCAACGTCCTGACTTTC.

This clone appeared a single time. The chain has TRBV10-1 and TRBJ2-5; 11 nucleotides align to TRBD2. The V segment lost 4 bases and the J segment 3 bases; nucleotides outside the gene matches: 10. CDR1 is WNHNN, CDR2 SYGVQD, per germline (reference sequence). The CDR3 length is 17 residues. The CDR3 sequence is CASSVENSGGEKETQYF. CDR3 DNA: TGCGCCAGCAGTGTGGAGAATAGCGGGGGGGAGAAAGAGACCCAGTACTTC.

In its sample, this clone was seen a few times. The rearrangement links TRBV7-9 to TRBJ1-1; D is ambiguous. The CDR3 is made up of 12 amino acids. Trimming shortened V by 6 bases and J by 1 base, and 6 bases separated the two germline ends. The germline CDR1 and CDR2 sequences are SEHNR and FQNEAQ (reference sequence). The CDR3 spells CASRYGNTEAFF. Here the CDR3 DNA reads TGTGCCAGCAGGTACGGGAACACTGAAGCTTTCTTT.

This clone was seen a few times. The gene calls are TRBV9 and TRBJ2-7; 7 bases map to TRBD2. Germline loops: CDR1 SGDLS, CDR2 YYNGEE. With 1 base clipped from V and 2 bases from J, the junction kept 6 bases outside the gene matches. CDR3 size: 15 residues. The CDR3, as DNA: TGTGCCAGCAGCGTATTCGCGGGGGACGCCTACGAGCAGTACTTC. Translation gives CASSVFAGDAYEQYF.

The count of this clone is one. The rearrangement joins TRBV19 to TRBJ1-2; 9 nucleotides align to TRBD1. CDR3 length equals 17 residues. The germline V gene encodes CDR1 LNHDA and CDR2 SQIVND (reference sequence). V lost 4 bases to trimming and J lost 7 bases; unmatched junction nucleotides: 16. This chain's CDR3 is CASSTLGADRGSLGYTF. CDR3 coding DNA: TGTGCCAGTAGTACGTTAGGGGCGGACAGGGGAAGTCTTGGCTACACCTTC.

The V call is TRBV2, the J call TRBJ2-3; a possible D gene is TRBD2 (5 bases). The length of the CDR3 is 14 residues. Trimming took 4 bases from V and 0 from J, leaving 8 bases between them. CDR1 SNHLY and CDR2 FYNNEI come from the germline V gene. The CDR3 bases are TGTGCCAGCAGTGTTACGGGGAGCACAGATACGCAGTATTTT. As protein: CASSVTGSTDTQYF.